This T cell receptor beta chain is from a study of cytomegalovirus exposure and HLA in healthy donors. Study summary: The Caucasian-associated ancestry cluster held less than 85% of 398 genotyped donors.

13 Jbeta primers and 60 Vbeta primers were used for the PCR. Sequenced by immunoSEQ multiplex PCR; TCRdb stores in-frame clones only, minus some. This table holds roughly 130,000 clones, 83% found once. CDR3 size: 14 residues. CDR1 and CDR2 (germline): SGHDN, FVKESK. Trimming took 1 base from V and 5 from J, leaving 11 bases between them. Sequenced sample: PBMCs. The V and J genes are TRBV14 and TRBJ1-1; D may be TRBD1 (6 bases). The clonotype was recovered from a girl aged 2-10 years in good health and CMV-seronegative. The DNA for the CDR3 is TGTGCCAGCAGCCAAGTAGGGGGGGGAACTGAAGCTTTCTTT. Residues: CASSQVGGGTEAFF.